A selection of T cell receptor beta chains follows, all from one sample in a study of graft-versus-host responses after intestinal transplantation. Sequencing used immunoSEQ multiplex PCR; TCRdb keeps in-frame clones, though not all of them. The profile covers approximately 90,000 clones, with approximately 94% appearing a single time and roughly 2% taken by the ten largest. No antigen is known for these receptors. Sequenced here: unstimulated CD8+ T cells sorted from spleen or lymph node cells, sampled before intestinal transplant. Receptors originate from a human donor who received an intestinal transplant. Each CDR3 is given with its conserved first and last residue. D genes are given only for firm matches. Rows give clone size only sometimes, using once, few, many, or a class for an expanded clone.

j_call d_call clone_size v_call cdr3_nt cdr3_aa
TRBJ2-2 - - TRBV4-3 TGCGCCAGCAGCCAAGAGCCCAGTCCCAACACCGGGGAGCTGTTTTTT CASSQEPSPNTGELFF
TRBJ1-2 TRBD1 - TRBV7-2 TGTGCCAGCAGCTTACCTGGACAGGTCTATGGCTACACCTTC CASSLPGQVYGYTF
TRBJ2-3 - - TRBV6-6 TGTGCCACCCTGGCCGGGGGTGTCACAGATACGCAGTATTTT CATLAGGVTDTQYF
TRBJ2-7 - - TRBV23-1 TGCGCCAGCGTCCCGGTGCCCTACGAGCAGTACTTC CASVPVPYEQYF
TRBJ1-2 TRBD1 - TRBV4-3 TGCGCCAGCAGCCAAGATCAGACAGGGACCTATGGCTACACCTTC CASSQDQTGTYGYTF
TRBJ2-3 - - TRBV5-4 TGTGCCAGCAGCTTGACCGTCGTCGAGACAGATACGCAGTATTTT CASSLTVVETDTQYF
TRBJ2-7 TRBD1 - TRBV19 TGTGCCAGTAGTAGTACCGGGACAGGGGCCTACGAGCAGTACTTC CASSSTGTGAYEQYF
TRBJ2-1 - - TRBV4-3 TGCGCCAGCAGCCAAGGACTTGCATCGAATGAGCAGTTCTTC CASSQGLASNEQFF
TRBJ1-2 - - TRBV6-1 TGTGCCAGCGGCCCGAACTATGGCTACACCTTC CASGPNYGYTF
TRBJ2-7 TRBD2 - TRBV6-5 TGTGCCAGCAGTTCGGGAGGATCAAATTCCTACGAGCAGTACTTC CASSSGGSNSYEQYF
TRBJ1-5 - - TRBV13 TGTGCCAGCAGTGTAGGGGGTAATAGCAATCAGCCCCAGCATTTT CASSVGGNSNQPQHF
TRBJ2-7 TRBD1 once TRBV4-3 TGCGCCAGCAGCCAAGTTCTACAGGGGTACGAGCAGTACTTC CASSQVLQGYEQYF
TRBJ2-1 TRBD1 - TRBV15 TGTGCCACCAAGGACAGGCTTAATGAGCAGTTCTTC CATKDRLNEQFF
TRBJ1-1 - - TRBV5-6 TGTGCCAGCAGCTGGGGCCCTACAGGGCGGAACACTGAAGCTTTCTTT CASSWGPTGRNTEAFF
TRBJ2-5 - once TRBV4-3 TGCGCCAGCAGCCGTAAGTGGGGGGACCAAGAGACCCAGTACTTC CASSRKWGDQETQYF
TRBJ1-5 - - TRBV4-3 TGCGCCAGCAGCCAAGGTTTAGGGGGCAATCAGCCCCAGCATTTT CASSQGLGGNQPQHF
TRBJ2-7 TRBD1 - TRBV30 TGTGCCTGGACGACAGGGGGAATGGGGGAGCAGTACTTC CAWTTGGMGEQYF
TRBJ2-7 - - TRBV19 TGTGCCAGTAGTATAGAGCGGGGTAAGGCCTACGAGCAGTACTTC CASSIERGKAYEQYF
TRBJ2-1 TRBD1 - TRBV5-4 TGTGCCAGCAGCTCTACGAGCAAGGGACAGGCGGACAATGAGCAGTTCTTC CASSSTSKGQADNEQFF
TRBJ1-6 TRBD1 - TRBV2 TGTGCCAGCAGTGAATCCGGGACAGGGGATAGGAATTCACCCCTCCACTTT CASSESGTGDRNSPLHF
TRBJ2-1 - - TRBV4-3 TGCGCCAGCAGCCAAGTCCTTAGCTCCTACAATGAGCAGTTCTTC CASSQVLSSYNEQFF